This T cell receptor (beta chain) stems from a study of blood T cell repertoires in COVID-19. Study-wide background: From T cells, B-cell-depleted T cells, or PBMCs came the material, which was cDNA or gDNA.

TCRdb keeps only in-frame clones here, not all; method: immunoSEQ multiplex PCR. This table has around 220,000 clones, around nine tenths appearing once. Per germline, CDR1 SQVTM and CDR2 ANQGSEA. The ends were cut back, 8 bases at V and 6 bases at J, with 17 bases in the middle. CDR3 length equals 13 residues. Individuals drawn from approximately 26 US areas were about 18 to 100 years old. Recovered Cohort 3 donors showed two negative PCRs, clearance, or symptom resolution. The chain couples TRBV29-1 to TRBJ1-5; D is uncertain. The sequence was collected from a woman aged 18-30 years who had recovered from COVID-19. Specimen: PBMCs or T cells enriched from blood (not recorded which). CDR3 sequence: CSPPHPRFQPQHF. The CDR3 DNA is TGCAGCCCCCCACATCCGAGGTTTCAGCCCCAGCATTTT.